Included here is one TCR beta chain sequence, with context. Its target is not known. This entry comes from a study of T cell responses to AZD1222 COVID-19 vaccine. Clones were read by immunoSEQ multiplex PCR, and TCRdb kept only the in-frame ones, dropping some. The sample has about 160,000 clones, around 91% seen once. Study-wide results and limits: Repertoires in all cases were sampled only once the peak T cell response had passed.

The clonotype comes from an adult in good health. Sequenced material: peripheral blood, taken on day 0 of AZD1222 vaccination.

The CDR3 region has the DNA TGTGCCAGCAGTTTTTCAGGGACGGACGCAGATACGCAGTATTTT. It specifies CASSFSGTDADTQYF. This rearrangement joins TRBV28 to TRBJ2-3, with D tentatively TRBD1 or TRBD2 (5 bases each). This CDR3 is 15 amino acids long. CDR1 and CDR2 (germline): MDHEN, SYDVKM. Trimming took off 3 bases at V and 4 bases at J, with 14 bases between the two ends.